Following are 11 T cell receptor beta chains from one sample sequenced in a study of yellow fever vaccine responses in identical twins. TCRdb passed the RT-PCR reads through MiXCR, listing each CDR3 protein once. The table includes approximately 1,300 distinct CDR3 sequences, 89% detected once. The specimen comprised T cells from blood (PBMCs), unsorted or a sorted subset (not recorded which), sampled before or after yellow fever vaccination (not recorded which). These receptors originate from a female donor who received the yellow fever vaccine.

The rearrangement joins TRBV4-1 to TRBJ1-2, with D possibly matching TRBD1 (5 bases). The CDR3 contains 11 residues. CDR1 is MGHRA and CDR2 is YSYEKL in the germline V gene. V was clipped by 2 bases and J by 10 bases, with 8 bases between them. CDR3 nucleotide sequence: TGCGCCAGCAGCCAACTGGGGACCTACACCTTC. Translating gives CASSQLGTYTF.

The chain carries TRBV7-4 and TRBJ2-1; TRBD2 matches 10 bases. This CDR3 comprises 18 residues. Germline CDR1 and CDR2: SGHVT and SQSDAQ. The J segment lost 2 bases and the V segment lost 1 base, leaving 8 bases of the junction unmatched. The CDR3 DNA sequence: TGTGCCAGCAGCTTAGGGGCTAGCGGGAGTCTCGCCTACAATGAGCAGTTCTTC. As protein: CASSLGASGSLAYNEQFF.

This rearrangement joins TRBV11-2 to TRBJ2-1; D remains unclear. The CDR3 runs to 15 residues. V lost 5 bases, J lost 5 bases, and 16 bases lay in between. The germline V gene has CDR1 SGHAT and CDR2 FQNNGV. The CDR3 here is CASSDLMRNNNEQFF. DNA of the CDR3: TGTGCCAGCAGCGACCTAATGAGAAATAACAATGAGCAGTTCTTC.

V usage is TRBV7-9 and J usage is TRBJ2-7, with 7 bases aligning to TRBD2. Looked up from germline, CDR1 is SEHNR and CDR2 is FQNEAQ (reference sequence). The CDR3 has 14 amino acids. The junction had 3 bases not matched to a gene; V was cut back by 1 base and J by 3 bases. The chain's CDR3 is CASSLGLAGYEQYF. CDR3 nucleotide sequence: TGTGCCAGCAGCTTAGGGTTAGCGGGCTACGAGCAGTACTTC.

This chain links TRBV11-1 with TRBJ2-5; the D call may be TRBD1 or TRBD2 (6 bases each). CDR3 length: 15 amino acids. Germline CDR1 and CDR2: SGHAT and FQDESV (reference sequence). V was pared by 3 bases and J by 1 base, with 12 bases between. CDR3 DNA sequence: TGTGCCAGCAGCTTGACTAGAGGGGGCCAAGAGACCCAGTACTTC. This gives the protein CASSLTRGGQETQYF.

This chain uses TRBV9 with TRBJ2-4; perhaps D is TRBD1 or TRBD2 (5 bases each). This CDR3 region has 13 residues. Germline CDR1 reads SGDLS; CDR2 reads YYNGEE. Trimming pared 2 bases from V and 9 bases from J, leaving 12 bases between. CDR3 in DNA: TGTGCCAGCAGCGTGAACGGGGCAAGCATTCAGTACTTC. Residues: CASSVNGASIQYF.

V and J are TRBV7-6 and TRBJ2-1, with 10 bases that match TRBD1. The CDR3 has 16 residues. The ends lost 2 bases at V and 7 bases at J; junction bases unmatched: 8. CDR1 and CDR2 from the germline V gene are SGHVS and FNYEAQ. CDR3 nucleotide sequence: TGTGCCAGCAGCTTATTGATGGGACAGGGGATTAATGAGCAGTTCTTC. It codes for CASSLLMGQGINEQFF.

In this sample, this clonotype turned up once. V usage is TRBV5-4 and J usage is TRBJ2-5, with D tentatively TRBD1 (6 bases). V was shortened by 4 bases and J by 4 bases, with 14 bases between the two germline ends. The CDR3 is made up of 14 amino acids. Germline lookup yields CDR1 SGHNT and CDR2 YYREEE (reference sequence). Here the CDR3 reads CASSPPDRLETQYF. In DNA form, the CDR3 reads TGTGCCAGCAGCCCCCCGGACAGACTAGAGACCCAGTACTTC.

The J gene is TRBJ1-1, the V gene TRBV10-3; D call uncertain. CDR1 ENHRY and CDR2 SYGVKD come from the germline V gene. This CDR3 has 15 amino acids. The V and J ends lost 2 bases and 8 bases respectively, with 18 bases between them. The CDR3 DNA is TGTGCCATCAGTGAGGGAGTGGCCCCAAGGGCGGAAGCTTTCTTT. This codes for CAISEGVAPRAEAFF.

The genes are TRBV18 and TRBJ2-3, with D possibly called TRBD1 or TRBD2 (6 bases each). The V end lost 1 base, the J end lost 6 bases, and 14 bases lay between the germline ends. The CDR3 extends over 15 amino acids. CDR1 and CDR2 (germline): KGHSH, LQKENI. The chain's CDR3 is CASSPRGAGEDTQYF. The CDR3 DNA reads as TGTGCCAGCTCACCACGGGGGGCTGGAGAGGATACGCAGTATTTT.

This clonotype was observed a few times. V is TRBV10-1 and J is TRBJ1-5; D gene unclear. Germline-derived CDR1 and CDR2 are WNHNN and SYGVQD (reference sequence). V lost 2 bases, J lost 7 bases, and 15 bases lay in between. This CDR3 is 15 amino acids long. The CDR3 is CASSERAGRSQPQHF. CDR3 nucleotide sequence: TGCGCCAGCAGTGAGAGGGCAGGCCGCAGCCAGCCCCAGCATTTT.